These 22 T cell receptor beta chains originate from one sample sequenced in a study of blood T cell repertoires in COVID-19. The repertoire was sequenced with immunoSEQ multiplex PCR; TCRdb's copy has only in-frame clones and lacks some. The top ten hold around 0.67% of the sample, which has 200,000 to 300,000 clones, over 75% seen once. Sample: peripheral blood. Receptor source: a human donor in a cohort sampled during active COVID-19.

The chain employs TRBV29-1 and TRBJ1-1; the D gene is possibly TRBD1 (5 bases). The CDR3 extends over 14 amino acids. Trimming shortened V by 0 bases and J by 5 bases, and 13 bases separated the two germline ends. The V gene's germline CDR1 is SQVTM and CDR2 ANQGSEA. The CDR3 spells CSVEDYPGGTEAFF. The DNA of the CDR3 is TGCAGCGTTGAAGATTATCCGGGGGGTACTGAAGCTTTCTTT.

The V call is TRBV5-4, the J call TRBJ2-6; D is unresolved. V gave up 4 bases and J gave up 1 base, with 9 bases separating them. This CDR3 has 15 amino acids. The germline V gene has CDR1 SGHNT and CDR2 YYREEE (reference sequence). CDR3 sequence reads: CASSPQLSGANVLTF. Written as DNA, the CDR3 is TGTGCCAGCAGCCCACAGTTGTCTGGGGCCAACGTCCTGACTTTC.

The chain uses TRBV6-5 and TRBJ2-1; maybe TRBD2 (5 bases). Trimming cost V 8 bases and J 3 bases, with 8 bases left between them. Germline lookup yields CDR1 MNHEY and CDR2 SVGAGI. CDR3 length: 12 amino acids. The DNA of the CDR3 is TGTGCCAGCGCAGAGGGCTACAATGAGCAGTTCTTC. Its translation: CASAEGYNEQFF.

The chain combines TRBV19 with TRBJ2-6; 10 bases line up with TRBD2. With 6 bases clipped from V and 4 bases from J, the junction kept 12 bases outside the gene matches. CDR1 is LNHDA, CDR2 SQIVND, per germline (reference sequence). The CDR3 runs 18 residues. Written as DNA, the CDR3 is TGTGCCAGTAGGTTTGGGCTAGCGGGAGTTAGAGGGGCCAACGTCCTGACTTTC. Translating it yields CASRFGLAGVRGANVLTF. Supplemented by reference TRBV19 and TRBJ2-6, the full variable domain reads DGGITQSPKYLFRKEGQNVTLSCEQNLNHDAMYWYRQDPGQGLRLIYYSQIVNDFQKGDIAEGYSVSREKKESFPLTVTSAQKNPTAFYLCASRFGLAGVRGANVLTFGAGSRLTVL.

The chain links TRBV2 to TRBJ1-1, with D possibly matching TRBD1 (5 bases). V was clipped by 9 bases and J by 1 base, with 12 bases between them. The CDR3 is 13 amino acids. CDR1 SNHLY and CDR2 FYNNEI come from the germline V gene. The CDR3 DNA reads TGTGCCAGGGAAGCTCAGGGGAACACTGAAGCTTTCTTT. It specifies CAREAQGNTEAFF.

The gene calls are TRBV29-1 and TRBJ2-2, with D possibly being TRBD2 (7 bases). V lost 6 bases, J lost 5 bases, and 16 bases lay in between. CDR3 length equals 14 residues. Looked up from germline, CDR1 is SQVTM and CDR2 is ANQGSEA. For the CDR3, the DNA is TGCAGCGTGGGGGGGCGCAGCAGTACCGGGGAGCTGTTTTTT. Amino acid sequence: CSVGGRSSTGELFF.

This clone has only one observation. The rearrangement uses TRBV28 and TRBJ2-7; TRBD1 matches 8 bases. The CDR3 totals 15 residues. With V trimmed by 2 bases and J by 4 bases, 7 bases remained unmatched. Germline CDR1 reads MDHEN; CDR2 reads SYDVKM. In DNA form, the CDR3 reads TGTGCCAGCAGTTTACACGGACAGGGTTCGTACGAGCAGTACTTC. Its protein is CASSLHGQGSYEQYF.

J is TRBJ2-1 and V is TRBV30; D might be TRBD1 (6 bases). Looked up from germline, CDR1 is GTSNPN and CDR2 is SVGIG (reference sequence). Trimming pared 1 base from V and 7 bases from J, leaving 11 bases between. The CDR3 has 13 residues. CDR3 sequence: CAWSADSLNEQFF. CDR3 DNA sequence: TGTGCCTGGAGTGCGGACAGCTTGAATGAGCAGTTCTTC.

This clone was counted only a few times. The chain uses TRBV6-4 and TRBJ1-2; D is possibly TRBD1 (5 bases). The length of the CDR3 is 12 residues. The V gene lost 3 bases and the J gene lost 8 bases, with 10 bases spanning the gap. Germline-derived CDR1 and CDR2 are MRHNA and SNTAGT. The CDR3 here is CASSEGRGGYTF. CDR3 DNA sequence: TGTGCCAGCAGTGAGGGGCGCGGAGGCTACACCTTC.

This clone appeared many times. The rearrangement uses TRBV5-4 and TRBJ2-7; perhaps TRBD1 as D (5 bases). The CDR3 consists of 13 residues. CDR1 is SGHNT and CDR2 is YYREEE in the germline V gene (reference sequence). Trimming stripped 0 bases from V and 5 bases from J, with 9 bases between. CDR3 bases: TGTGCCAGCAGCTTGGTGGGCAGGGACGAGCAGTACTTC. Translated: CASSLVGRDEQYF.

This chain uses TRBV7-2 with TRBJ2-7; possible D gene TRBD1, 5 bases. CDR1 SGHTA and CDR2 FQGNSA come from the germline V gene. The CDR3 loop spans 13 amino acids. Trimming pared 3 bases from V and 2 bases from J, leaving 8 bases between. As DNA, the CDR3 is TGTGCCAGCAGCTTGGACATTCCCTACGAGCAGTACTTC. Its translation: CASSLDIPYEQYF.

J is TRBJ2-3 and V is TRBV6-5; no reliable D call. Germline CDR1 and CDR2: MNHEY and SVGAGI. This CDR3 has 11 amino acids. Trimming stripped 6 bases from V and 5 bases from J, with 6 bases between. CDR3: CASSRRDTQYF. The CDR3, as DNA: TGTGCCAGCAGCCGGAGAGATACGCAGTATTTT.

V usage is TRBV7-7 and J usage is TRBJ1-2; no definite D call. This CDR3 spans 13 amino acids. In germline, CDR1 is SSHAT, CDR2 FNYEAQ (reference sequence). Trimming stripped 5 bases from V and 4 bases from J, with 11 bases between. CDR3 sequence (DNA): TGTGCCAGCAGCCCCGGTCCAGGCTATGGCTACACCTTC. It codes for CASSPGPGYGYTF.

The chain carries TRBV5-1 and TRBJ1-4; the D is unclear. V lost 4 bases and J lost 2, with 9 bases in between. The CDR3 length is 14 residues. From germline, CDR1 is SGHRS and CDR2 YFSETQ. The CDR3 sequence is CASSLSETNEKLFF. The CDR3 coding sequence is TGCGCCAGCAGCCTCAGCGAGACTAATGAAAAACTGTTTTTT. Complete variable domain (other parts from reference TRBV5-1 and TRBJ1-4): KAGVTQTPRYLIKTRGQQVTLSCSPISGHRSVSWYQQTPGQGLQFLFEYFSETQRNKGNFPGRFSGRQFSNSRSEMNVSTLELGDSALYLCASSLSETNEKLFFGSGTQLSVL.

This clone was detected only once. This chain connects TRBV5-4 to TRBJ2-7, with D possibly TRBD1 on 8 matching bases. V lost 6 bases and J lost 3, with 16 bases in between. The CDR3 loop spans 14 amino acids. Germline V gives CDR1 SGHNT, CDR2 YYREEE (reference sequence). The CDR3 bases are TGTGCCAGCAAGCCACAGGGGGGGAGCTACGAGCAGTACTTC. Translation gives CASKPQGGSYEQYF.

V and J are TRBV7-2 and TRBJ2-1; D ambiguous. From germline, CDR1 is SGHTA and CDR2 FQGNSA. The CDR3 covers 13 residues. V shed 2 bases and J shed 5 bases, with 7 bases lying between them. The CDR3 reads CASSLTNDNEQFF. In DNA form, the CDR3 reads TGTGCCAGCAGCTTAACTAACGACAATGAGCAGTTCTTC.

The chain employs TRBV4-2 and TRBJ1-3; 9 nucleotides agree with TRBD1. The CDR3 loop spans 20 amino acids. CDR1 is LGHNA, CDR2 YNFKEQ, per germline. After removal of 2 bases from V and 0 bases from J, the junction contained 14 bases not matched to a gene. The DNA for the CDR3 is TGTGCCAGCAGCCAAAGCTGGGGACAGGGAGTAACATCCTCTGGAAACACCATATATTTT. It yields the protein CASSQSWGQGVTSSGNTIYF.

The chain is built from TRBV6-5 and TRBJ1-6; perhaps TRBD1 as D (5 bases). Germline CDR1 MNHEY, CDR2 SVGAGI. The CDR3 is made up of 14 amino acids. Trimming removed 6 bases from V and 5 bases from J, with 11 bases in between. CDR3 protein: CASSPDSNNSPLHF. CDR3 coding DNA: TGTGCCAGCAGCCCCGACAGTAATAATTCACCCCTCCACTTT.

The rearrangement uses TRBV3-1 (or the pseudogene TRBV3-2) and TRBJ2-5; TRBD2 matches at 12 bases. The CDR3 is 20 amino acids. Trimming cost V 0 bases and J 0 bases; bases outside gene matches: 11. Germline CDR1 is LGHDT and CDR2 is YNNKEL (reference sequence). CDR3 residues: CASSQDFPGLAGGYQETQYF. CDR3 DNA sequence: TGTGCCAGCAGCCAAGACTTCCCAGGGCTAGCGGGGGGGTACCAAGAGACCCAGTACTTC.

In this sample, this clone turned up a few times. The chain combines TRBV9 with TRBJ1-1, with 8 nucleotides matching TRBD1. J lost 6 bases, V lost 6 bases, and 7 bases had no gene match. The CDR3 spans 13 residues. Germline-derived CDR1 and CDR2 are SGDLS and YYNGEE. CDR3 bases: TGTGCCAGCACCGGACAGGGACGGGCTGAAGCTTTCTTT. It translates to CASTGQGRAEAFF.

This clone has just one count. The CDR3 DNA sequence: TGTGCCTGGAGTGTCAACGCAGGGTATAATTCCGGGACCCAGTACTTC. This encodes CAWSVNAGYNSGTQYF. The genes are TRBV30 and TRBJ2-5; TRBD1 is a possible D gene (5 bases). Trimming removed 0 bases at V and 7 bases at J, with 21 bases between. CDR1 is GTSNPN, CDR2 SVGIG, per germline (reference sequence). This CDR3 is 16 amino acids long.

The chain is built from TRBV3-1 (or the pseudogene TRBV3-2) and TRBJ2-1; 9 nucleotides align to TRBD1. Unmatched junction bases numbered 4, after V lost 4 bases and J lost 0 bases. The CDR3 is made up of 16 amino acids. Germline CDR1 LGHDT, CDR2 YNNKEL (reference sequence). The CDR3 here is CASSPDRGISYNEQFF. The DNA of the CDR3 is TGTGCCAGCAGCCCCGACAGGGGGATCTCCTACAATGAGCAGTTCTTC.